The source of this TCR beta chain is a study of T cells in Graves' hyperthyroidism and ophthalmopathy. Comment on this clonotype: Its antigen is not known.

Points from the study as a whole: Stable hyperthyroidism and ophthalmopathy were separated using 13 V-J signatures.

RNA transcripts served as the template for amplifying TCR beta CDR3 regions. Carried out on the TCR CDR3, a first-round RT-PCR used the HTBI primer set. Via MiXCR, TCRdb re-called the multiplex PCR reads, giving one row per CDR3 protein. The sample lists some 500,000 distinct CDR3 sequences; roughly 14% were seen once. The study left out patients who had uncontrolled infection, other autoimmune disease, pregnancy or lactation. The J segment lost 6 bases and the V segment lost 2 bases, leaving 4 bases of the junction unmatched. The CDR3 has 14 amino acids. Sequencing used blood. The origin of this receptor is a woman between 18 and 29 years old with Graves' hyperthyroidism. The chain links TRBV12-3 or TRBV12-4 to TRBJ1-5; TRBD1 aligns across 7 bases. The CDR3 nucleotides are TGTGCCAGCAGTTTAACAGGGGTAGCTCAGCCCCAGCATTTT. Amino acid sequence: CASSLTGVAQPQHF.